One and the same sample provided the 13 T cell receptor beta chains below, sequenced in a study of blood T cell repertoires in COVID-19. Assay: immunoSEQ multiplex PCR; the TCRdb copy retains only in-frame clones and omits some. The data hold around 58,000 clones, with approximately 91% observed a single time. Sequences were obtained from peripheral blood. The receptors were gathered from a woman in her sixties or seventies with active or convalescent COVID-19.

This rearrangement joins TRBV10-1 to TRBJ1-5; D might be TRBD1 (5 bases). Trimming took 4 bases from V and 4 from J, leaving 11 bases between them. Germline CDR1 and CDR2: WNHNN and SYGVQD (reference sequence). This CDR3 contains 14 residues. Here the CDR3 DNA reads TGCGCCAGCAGTGTTCCGACAGTAAATCAGCCCCAGCATTTT. This encodes CASSVPTVNQPQHF.

V gene TRBV24-1 combines with J gene TRBJ2-7, with 8 bases matching TRBD1. CDR1 and CDR2 (germline): KGHDR, SFDVKD. V shed 5 bases and J 2 bases; nucleotides not matched to a gene: 4. CDR3 length equals 14 residues. Written as DNA, the CDR3 is TGTGCCACCAGTGTAGGACAGGGAGCCTACGAGCAGTACTTC. It is translated as CATSVGQGAYEQYF.

This chain links TRBV6-6 with TRBJ2-7; D is perhaps TRBD1 (6 bases). The CDR3 spans 15 residues. Trimming removed 6 bases from V and 3 bases from J, with 18 bases in between. Germline CDR1 is MNHNY and CDR2 is SVGAGI (reference sequence). Written as DNA, the CDR3 is TGTGCCAGCAGCACGAACGACAGGATCGACTACGAGCAGTACTTC. Amino acids: CASSTNDRIDYEQYF.

The chain employs TRBV27 and TRBJ1-2, with 8 bases that match TRBD1. Germline V gene lookup returns CDR1 MNHEY and CDR2 SMNVEV (reference sequence). The J segment lost 3 bases and the V segment lost 5 bases, leaving 5 bases of the junction unmatched. This CDR3 contains 14 residues. The CDR3: CASSDRGRDYGYTF. CDR3 DNA sequence: TGTGCCAGCAGTGACAGGGGTAGGGACTATGGCTACACCTTC.

This clone was observed a single time. The rearrangement uses TRBV10-3 and TRBJ2-7; D possibly corresponds to TRBD2 (6 bases). CDR3 size: 13 residues. Between the trimmed V and J ends, which lost 10 bases and 0 bases, there was a span of 13 bases. Germline V gives CDR1 ENHRY, CDR2 SYGVKD. The CDR3 bases are TGTGCCACGACGGGAGTTAGCTCCTACGAGCAGTACTTC. Residues: CATTGVSSYEQYF.

The V call is TRBV18, the J call TRBJ2-2; 13 bases fit TRBD2. This CDR3 spans 17 amino acids. Germline CDR1 is KGHSH and CDR2 is LQKENI. With V trimmed by 3 bases and J by 3 bases, 4 bases remained unmatched. CDR3 in amino acids: CASSPGTSGTYTGELFF. DNA of the CDR3: TGTGCCAGCTCACCTGGGACTAGCGGGACATACACCGGGGAGCTGTTTTTT.

J is TRBJ1-2 and V is TRBV7-2; no clear D. CDR1 and CDR2 from the germline V gene are SGHTA and FQGNSA. V lost 8 bases, J lost 9 bases, and 22 bases lay in between. The CDR3 totals 14 residues. The CDR3 loop reads CASLLDRGLSSYTF. As DNA, the CDR3 is TGTGCCAGCCTCTTAGATAGAGGGCTCTCGAGCTACACCTTC. Full variable domain (missing parts from reference TRBV7-2 and TRBJ1-2): GAGVSQSPSNKVTEKGKDVELRCDPISGHTALYWYRQSLGQGLEFLIYFQGNSAPDKSGLPSDRFSAERTGGSVSTLTIQRTQQEDSAVYLCASLLDRGLSSYTFGSGTRLTVV.

The chain employs TRBV12-3 or TRBV12-4 and TRBJ1-2; D may be TRBD1 (5 bases). This CDR3 region has 13 residues. V was clipped by 7 bases and J by 7 bases, with 16 bases between them. This CDR3 reads CASTSGQGSGYTF. As DNA, the CDR3 is TGTGCCAGCACCTCGGGCCAGGGAAGTGGCTACACCTTC.

The chain employs TRBV6-4 and TRBJ2-1; tentatively, D is TRBD2 (5 bases). V was pared by 4 bases and J by 9 bases, with 13 bases between. In germline, CDR1 is MRHNA, CDR2 SNTAGT. This CDR3 is 13 amino acids long. Written as DNA, the CDR3 is TGTGCCAGCAGTGCCGAGGGTGAGGGTGAGCAGTTCTTC. Its translation: CASSAEGEGEQFF.

The chain employs TRBV24-1 and TRBJ1-1; tentatively, D is TRBD1 (5 bases). V lost 7 bases to trimming and J lost 4 bases, with 15 bases between them. Germline CDR1 and CDR2: KGHDR and SFDVKD. The CDR3 has 14 amino acids. The CDR3: CATSRGEGTTEAFF. The CDR3 DNA reads TGTGCCACCAGCCGGGGGGAGGGGACCACTGAAGCTTTCTTT.

The rearrangement links TRBV7-3 to TRBJ1-2; D is possibly TRBD1 (6 bases). Germline CDR1 is SGHTA and CDR2 is FQGTGA. The CDR3 loop spans 14 amino acids. Trimming cost V 1 base and J 5 bases, with 11 bases left between them. The CDR3 sequence is CASSLRDRTYGYTF. In nucleotides, the CDR3 is TGTGCCAGCAGCTTAAGAGACAGGACATATGGCTACACCTTC.

V is TRBV9 and J is TRBJ2-1, with D possibly TRBD1 on 5 matching bases. V was pared by 0 bases and J by 6 bases, with 7 bases between. Germline CDR1 reads SGDLS; CDR2 reads YYNGEE. The CDR3 loop spans 13 amino acids. The DNA for the CDR3 is TGTGCCAGCAGCGTAGGACAGCTCAATGAGCAGTTCTTC. It specifies CASSVGQLNEQFF.

In its sample, this clone was seen once. The chain is built from TRBV29-1 and TRBJ1-1; D is undetermined. CDR3 length equals 13 residues. The V end was cut by 6 bases, the J end by 1 base, with 12 bases between. Germline-derived CDR1 and CDR2 are SQVTM and ANQGSEA. Written as DNA, the CDR3 is TGCAGCGTGAGGACTCAATCGAACACTGAAGCTTTCTTT. Amino acids: CSVRTQSNTEAFF.